One and the same sample provided the 24 T cell receptor beta chains below, sequenced in a study of naive and memory T cell subsets. An equimolar mix of two oligonucleotides served as the beta constant-region primer for TRBC1 and TRBC2. The ligated cDNA underwent four PCR rounds using SP2 and nested alpha and beta constant-region primers. TCRdb redid the calling of the UMI-ligation and nested PCR reads with MiXCR, one entry per CDR3 protein. This sample has about 150,000 distinct CDR3 sequences, with 22% found just once. No antigen has been assigned to these receptors. Study-wide findings and caveats: A few larger clonotypes appeared in naive repertoires, especially CD8, possibly memory cells re-expressing CD45RA.

The sample comprised naive CD4+ T cells from blood. These receptors were taken from a human donor in good health.

This clonotype was counted only a few times. The rearrangement links TRBV29-1 to TRBJ2-1; unclear D gene. CDR1 is SQVTM, CDR2 ANQGSEA, per germline. The CDR3 is 13 amino acids. V dropped 2 bases and J dropped 3 bases, with 8 bases sitting between them. CDR3 sequence reads: CSVESTSYNEQFF. CDR3 DNA sequence: TGCAGCGTTGAATCGACGAGCTACAATGAGCAGTTCTTC.

This chain links TRBV7-2 with TRBJ2-1, with TRBD1 matching 7 bases. CDR1 is SGHTA and CDR2 is FQGNSA in the germline V gene. J was trimmed by 15 bases and V by 3 bases; bases with no gene match: 11. This CDR3 comprises 13 residues. CDR3 DNA: TGTGCCAGCAGCTTCCATCTCGACAGGGAACGGTTCTTC. It specifies CASSFHLDRERFF. The complete variable domain, with remaining parts taken from reference TRBV7-2 and TRBJ2-1, reads GAGVSQSPSNKVTEKGKDVELRCDPISGHTALYWYRQSLGQGLEFLIYFQGNSAPDKSGLPSDRFSAERTGGSVSTLTIQRTQQEDSAVYLCASSFHLDRERFFGPGTRLTVL.

This clonotype was counted only a few times. This sequence joins TRBV28 and TRBJ2-7; no firm D call. CDR3 size: 13 residues. V was cut by 7 bases and J by 0 bases, with 10 bases left in between. Per the germline V gene, CDR1 is MDHEN and CDR2 is SYDVKM. As DNA, the CDR3 is TGTGCCAGCACCTCCCCGGGCTCCTACGAGCAGTACTTC. This codes for CASTSPGSYEQYF.

The V and J genes are TRBV27 and TRBJ1-4; D is ambiguous. The germline gives CDR1 MNHEY, CDR2 SMNVEV (reference sequence). This CDR3 comprises 14 residues. Deletions cut 3 bases from V and 4 bases from J, with 9 bases between. CDR3 protein: CASSFVRNNEKLFF. CDR3 nucleotides: TGTGCCAGCAGTTTCGTGCGGAATAATGAAAAACTGTTTTTT.

A few counts support this clonotype. In nucleotides, the CDR3 is TGTGCCAGCAGTTTATCAGGGGGCAACACCGGGGAGCTGTTTTTT. Translated: CASSLSGGNTGELFF. V gene TRBV12-3 or TRBV12-4 combines with J gene TRBJ2-2; 8 bases are shared with TRBD1. The CDR3 loop spans 15 amino acids. V dropped 2 bases and J dropped 2; count of bases not matched to a gene: 1.

In the case of this clonotype: This sequence may be a read error, since a much larger clone differs from it by one base. The V call is TRBV29-1, the J call TRBJ2-2, with 10 positions matching TRBD2. The junction had 9 bases not matched to a gene; V was cut back by 6 bases and J by 5 bases. Per germline, CDR1 SQVTM and CDR2 ANQGSEA. This CDR3 has 15 residues. This CDR3 is CSVIQAGGRTGELFF. CDR3 bases: TGCAGCGTGATACAAGCGGGAGGGCGAACCGGGGAGCTGTTTTTT.

This clonotype was observed a few times. The V and J genes are TRBV11-2 and TRBJ2-2; D is possibly TRBD2 (6 bases). Germline V lookup: CDR1 SGHAT, CDR2 FQNNGV. The CDR3 has 15 amino acids. Trimming cost V 3 bases and J 3 bases, with 11 bases left between them. The CDR3 coding sequence is TGTGCCAGCAGCTTTGAGGGACTTCACACCGGGGAGCTGTTTTTT. This sequence encodes CASSFEGLHTGELFF.

The V gene is TRBV5-1, the J gene TRBJ2-5, with D hard to call. The CDR3 length is 14 residues. The germline CDR1 and CDR2 sequences are SGHRS and YFSETQ. Trimming pared 4 bases from V and 2 bases from J, leaving 12 bases between. The CDR3 coding sequence is TGCGCCAGCAGCCTGGACCGGACGCAAGAGACCCAGTACTTC. It translates to CASSLDRTQETQYF.

This chain uses TRBV25-1 with TRBJ1-1; D is unclear. V lost 6 bases and J lost 0, with 8 bases in between. The CDR3 totals 13 residues. Germline V gene data show CDR1 as MGHDK and CDR2 as SYGVNS. For the CDR3, the DNA is TGTGCCAGCAGGGAGCTCATGAACACTGAAGCTTTCTTT. It is translated as CASRELMNTEAFF.

Ten or more counts support this clonotype. The junction departs from germline at one end; a sequencing error may be responsible. This chain links TRBV7-2 with TRBJ2-3; 7 nucleotides align to TRBD1. The CDR3 totals 17 residues. Germline values: CDR1 SGHTA, CDR2 FQGNSA. This CDR3 is CASTLDRTGLPTDTQYF. CDR3 nucleotides: TGTGCCAGCACCTTAGACCGGACAGGCCTTCCCACAGATACGCAGTATTTT.

The V gene is TRBV10-3, the J gene TRBJ2-3; TRBD2 aligns across 9 bases. Germline V gene lookup returns CDR1 ENHRY and CDR2 SYGVKD. The CDR3 runs to 16 residues. Trimming removed 4 bases from V and 6 bases from J; junction bases left unmatched: 11. CDR3 sequence: CAISGWTSARVDTQYF. The CDR3 DNA follows: TGTGCCATCAGTGGGTGGACTAGCGCGCGTGTGGATACGCAGTATTTT.

The gene calls are TRBV7-2 and TRBJ2-1, with 7 positions matching TRBD2. V gave up 5 bases and J gave up 7 bases; unmatched junction bases: 17. Germline values: CDR1 SGHTA, CDR2 FQGNSA. The CDR3 is 17 amino acids. Here the CDR3 reads CASSKEVLAGAANEQFF. Here the CDR3 DNA reads TGTGCCAGCAGCAAAGAGGTATTGGCGGGAGCCGCTAATGAGCAGTTCTTC.

This clonotype has at least ten counts. The chain carries TRBV7-6 and TRBJ2-1, with TRBD2 as a possible D gene (7 bases). Deletions cut 2 bases from V and 5 bases from J, with 19 bases between. The CDR3 has 17 amino acids. The germline CDR1 and CDR2 sequences are SGHVS and FNYEAQ. This chain's CDR3 is CASSLSQGRGRHNEQFF. The CDR3 DNA reads TGTGCCAGCAGCTTAAGCCAGGGGCGCGGGAGACACAATGAGCAGTTCTTC.

The chain is built from TRBV4-3 and TRBJ1-1; no reliable D call. Germline V gene sequence: CDR1 LGHNA, CDR2 YSLEER. V was trimmed by 1 base and J by 5 bases, leaving 17 bases between them. This CDR3 is built from 16 residues. The CDR3 region is CASSQVLVRGRTEAFF. The CDR3 DNA is TGCGCCAGCAGCCAAGTCTTGGTACGGGGAAGGACTGAAGCTTTCTTT.

This clonotype came up a few times. The chain couples TRBV6-5 to TRBJ2-7; D gene unclear. The germline V gene encodes CDR1 MNHEY and CDR2 SVGAGI. V was cut by 6 bases and J by 6 bases, with 9 bases left in between. The CDR3 totals 11 residues. The DNA for the CDR3 is TGTGCCAGCAGATCTCATTCCGAGCAGTACTTC. As protein: CASRSHSEQYF.

The chain has TRBV4-3 and TRBJ2-1; 7 bases align to TRBD2. The ends lost 0 bases at V and 7 bases at J; junction bases unmatched: 18. Looked up from germline, CDR1 is LGHNA and CDR2 is YSLEER. The CDR3 consists of 19 residues. This chain's CDR3 is CASSQDFGSGWGRGNEQFF. The DNA for the CDR3 is TGCGCCAGCAGCCAAGATTTTGGTAGCGGGTGGGGAAGAGGTAATGAGCAGTTCTTC.

The genes are TRBV6-6 and TRBJ2-7; perhaps TRBD1 as D (7 bases). Germline-derived CDR1 and CDR2 are MNHNY and SVGAGI (reference sequence). The V gene lost 2 bases and the J gene lost 3 bases, with 11 bases spanning the gap. The CDR3 spans 14 residues. CDR3 sequence (DNA): TGTGCCAGCAGTTACGGGGGGACAGTCTACGAGCAGTACTTC. Translating gives CASSYGGTVYEQYF.

This clonotype has just a few counts. The chain uses TRBV20-1 and TRBJ2-1, with 8 bases aligning to TRBD2. Per germline, CDR1 DFQATT and CDR2 SNEGSKA (reference sequence). The V and J ends lost 6 bases and 8 bases, in that order; junction bases with no gene match: 12. CDR3 size: 14 residues. The CDR3 loop reads CSAPGTSSFYEQFF. The CDR3 bases are TGCAGTGCCCCCGGGACTAGTTCCTTTTATGAGCAGTTCTTC.

This clonotype was recorded a few times. The rearrangement uses TRBV20-1 and TRBJ2-5; 10 bases fit TRBD2. Germline trimming cut 6 bases from V and 2 bases from J; bases unmatched to any gene: 15. This CDR3 contains 17 residues. Germline CDR1 is DFQATT and CDR2 is SNEGSKA (reference sequence). The CDR3 region has the DNA TGCAGTGCCCCCGCACTAGCGGGACTTGGGTTGCAAGAGACCCAGTACTTC. It translates to CSAPALAGLGLQETQYF.

This clonotype occurred many times. This sequence joins TRBV7-9 and TRBJ2-4; no clear D gene. CDR3 length: 13 residues. Per germline, CDR1 SEHNR and CDR2 FQNEAQ (reference sequence). Trimming left V 2 bases short and J 6 bases short, with 8 bases between. DNA of the CDR3: TGTGCCAGCAGCTTAAGCACAGTAAACATTCAGTACTTC. This encodes CASSLSTVNIQYF. Supplemented by reference TRBV7-9 and TRBJ2-4, the full variable domain reads DTGVSQNPRHKITKRGQNVTFRCDPISEHNRLYWYRQTLGQGPEFLTYFQNEAQLEKSRLLSDRFSAERPKGSFSTLEIQRTEQGDSAMYLCASSLSTVNIQYFGAGTRLSVL.

The chain has TRBV30 and TRBJ1-2; D remains ambiguous. From germline, CDR1 is GTSNPN and CDR2 SVGIG (reference sequence). The CDR3 is 12 amino acids. Between the trimmed V and J ends, which lost 4 bases and 4 bases, there was a span of 10 bases. CDR3: CAWKAGLYGYTF. DNA of the CDR3: TGTGCCTGGAAGGCAGGCCTCTATGGCTACACCTTC.

This chain joins TRBV7-2 and TRBJ1-1; the match to TRBD1 covers 9 bases. The germline gives CDR1 SGHTA, CDR2 FQGNSA. This CDR3 has 13 amino acids. The ends lost 1 base at V and 11 bases at J; junction bases unmatched: 5. CDR3 in amino acids: CASSLVGTGNAFF. In DNA form, the CDR3 reads TGTGCCAGCAGCTTAGTGGGGACAGGGAACGCTTTCTTT.

This clonotype has a handful of counts. The chain uses TRBV10-3 and TRBJ2-5; unclear D gene. The CDR3 is made up of 15 amino acids. The V gene's germline CDR1 is ENHRY and CDR2 SYGVKD. V was pared by 2 bases and J by 3 bases, with 13 bases between. CDR3 in DNA: TGTGCCATCAGTGAGGCAAGGGCTAGAAAAGAGACCCAGTACTTC. Protein: CAISEARARKETQYF.

The table lists this clonotype with a few counts. The rearrangement uses TRBV6-2 or TRBV6-3 and TRBJ2-5; D remains ambiguous. CDR1 is MNHEY, CDR2 SVGEGT, per germline. The CDR3 is 14 amino acids. V lost 0 bases, J lost 2 bases, and 7 bases lay in between. The CDR3 sequence is CASSYSSGQETQYF. CDR3 DNA: TGTGCCAGCAGTTACTCTTCAGGACAAGAGACCCAGTACTTC.